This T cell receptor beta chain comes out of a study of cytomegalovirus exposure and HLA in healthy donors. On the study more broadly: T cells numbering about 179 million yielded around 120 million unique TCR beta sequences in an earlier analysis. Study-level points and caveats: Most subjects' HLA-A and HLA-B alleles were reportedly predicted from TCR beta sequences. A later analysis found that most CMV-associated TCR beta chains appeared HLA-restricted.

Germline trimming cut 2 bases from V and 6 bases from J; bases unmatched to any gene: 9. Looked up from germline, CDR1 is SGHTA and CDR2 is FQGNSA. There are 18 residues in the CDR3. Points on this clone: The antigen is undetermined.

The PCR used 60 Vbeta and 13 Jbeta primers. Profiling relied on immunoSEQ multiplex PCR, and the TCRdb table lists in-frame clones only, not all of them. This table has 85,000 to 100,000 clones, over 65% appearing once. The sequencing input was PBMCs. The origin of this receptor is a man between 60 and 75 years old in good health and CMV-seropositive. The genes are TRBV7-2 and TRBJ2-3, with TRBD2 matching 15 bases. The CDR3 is CASSLSRTSGGARDTQYF. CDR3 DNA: TGTGCCAGCAGCTTATCCCGGACTAGCGGGGGGGCCAGGGATACGCAGTATTTT.